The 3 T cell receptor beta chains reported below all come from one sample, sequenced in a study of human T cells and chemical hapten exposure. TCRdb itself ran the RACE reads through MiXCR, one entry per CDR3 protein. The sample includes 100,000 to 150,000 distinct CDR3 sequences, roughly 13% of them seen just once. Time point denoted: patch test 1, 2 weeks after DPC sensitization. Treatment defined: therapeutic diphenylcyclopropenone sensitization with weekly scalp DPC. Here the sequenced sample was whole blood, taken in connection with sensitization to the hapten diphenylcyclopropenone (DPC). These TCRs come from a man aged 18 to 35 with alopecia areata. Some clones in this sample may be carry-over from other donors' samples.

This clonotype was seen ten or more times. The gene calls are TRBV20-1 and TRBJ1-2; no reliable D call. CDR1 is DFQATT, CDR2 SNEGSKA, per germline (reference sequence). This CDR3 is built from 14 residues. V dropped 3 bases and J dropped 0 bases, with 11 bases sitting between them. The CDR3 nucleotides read TGCAGTGCTAGCCAGATCTTGGCTAACTATGGCTACACCTTC. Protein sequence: CSASQILANYGYTF.

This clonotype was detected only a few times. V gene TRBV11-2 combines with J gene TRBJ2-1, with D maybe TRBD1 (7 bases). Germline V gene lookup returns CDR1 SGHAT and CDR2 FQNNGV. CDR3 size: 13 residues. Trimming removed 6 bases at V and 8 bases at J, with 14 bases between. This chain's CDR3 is CASRVQGGDEQFF. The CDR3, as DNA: TGTGCCAGCAGGGTTCAGGGGGGCGATGAGCAGTTCTTC.

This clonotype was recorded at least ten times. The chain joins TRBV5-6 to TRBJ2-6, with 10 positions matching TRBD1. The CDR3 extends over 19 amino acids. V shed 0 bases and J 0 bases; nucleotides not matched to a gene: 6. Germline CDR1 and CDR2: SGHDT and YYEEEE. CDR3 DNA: TGTGCCAGCAGCTTGGCCGGGACAGGGGTTTCCTCTGGGGCCAACGTCCTGACTTTC. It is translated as CASSLAGTGVSSGANVLTF.